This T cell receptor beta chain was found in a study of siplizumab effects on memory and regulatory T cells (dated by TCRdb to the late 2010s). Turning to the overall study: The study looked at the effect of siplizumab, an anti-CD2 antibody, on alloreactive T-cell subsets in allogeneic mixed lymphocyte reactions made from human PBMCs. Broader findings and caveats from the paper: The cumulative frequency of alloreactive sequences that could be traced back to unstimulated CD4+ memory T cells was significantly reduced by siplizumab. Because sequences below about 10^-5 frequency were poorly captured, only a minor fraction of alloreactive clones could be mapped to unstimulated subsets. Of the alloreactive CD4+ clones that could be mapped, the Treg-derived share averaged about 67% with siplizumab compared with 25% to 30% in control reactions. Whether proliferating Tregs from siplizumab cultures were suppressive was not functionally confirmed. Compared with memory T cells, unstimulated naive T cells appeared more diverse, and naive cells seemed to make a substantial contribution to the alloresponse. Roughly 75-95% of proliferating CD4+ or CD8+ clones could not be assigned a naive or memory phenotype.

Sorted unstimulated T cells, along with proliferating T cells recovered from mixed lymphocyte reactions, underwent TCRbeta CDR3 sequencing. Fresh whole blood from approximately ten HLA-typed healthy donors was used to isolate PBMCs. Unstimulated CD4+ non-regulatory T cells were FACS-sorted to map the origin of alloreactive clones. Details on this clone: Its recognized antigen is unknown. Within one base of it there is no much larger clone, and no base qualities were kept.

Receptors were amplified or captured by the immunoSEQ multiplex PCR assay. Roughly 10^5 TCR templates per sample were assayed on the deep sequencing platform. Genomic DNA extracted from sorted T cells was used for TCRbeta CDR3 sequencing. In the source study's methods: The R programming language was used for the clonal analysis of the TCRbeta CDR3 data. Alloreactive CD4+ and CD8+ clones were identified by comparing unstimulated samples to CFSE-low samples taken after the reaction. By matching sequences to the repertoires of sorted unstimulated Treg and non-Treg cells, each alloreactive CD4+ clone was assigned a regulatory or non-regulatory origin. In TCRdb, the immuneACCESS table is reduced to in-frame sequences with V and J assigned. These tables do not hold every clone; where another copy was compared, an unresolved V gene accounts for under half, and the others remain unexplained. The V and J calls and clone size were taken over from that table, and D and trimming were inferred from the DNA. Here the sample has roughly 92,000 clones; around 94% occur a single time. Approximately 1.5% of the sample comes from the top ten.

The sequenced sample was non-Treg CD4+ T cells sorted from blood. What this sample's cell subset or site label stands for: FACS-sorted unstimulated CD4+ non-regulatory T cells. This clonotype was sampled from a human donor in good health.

The DNA sequence is TGTGCCAGCAGCCCCGGGCACATAATGAACACTGAAGCTTTCTTT. This codes for CASSPGHIMNTEAFF. Recombination connected TRBV5-6 to TRBJ1-1, with the D segment identity uncertain. V loses 4 bases of germline sequence and J loses 0 bases, and the interval between the two ends is 13 bases. CDR1 is given as SGHDT and CDR2 as YYEEEE, both from the germline V gene. Spanning cysteine to phenylalanine, the CDR3 consists of 15 amino acids. The read is trimmed to its CDR3 DNA, 45 bases read in frame from base 1.